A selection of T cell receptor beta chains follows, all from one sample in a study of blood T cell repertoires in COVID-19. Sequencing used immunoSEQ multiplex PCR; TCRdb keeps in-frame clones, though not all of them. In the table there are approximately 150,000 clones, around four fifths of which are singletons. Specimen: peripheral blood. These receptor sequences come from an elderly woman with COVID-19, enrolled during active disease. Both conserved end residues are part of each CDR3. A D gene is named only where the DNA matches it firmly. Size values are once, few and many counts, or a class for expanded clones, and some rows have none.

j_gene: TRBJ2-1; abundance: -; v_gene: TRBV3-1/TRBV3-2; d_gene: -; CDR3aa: CASSRLAGVGNEQFF; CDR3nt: TGTGCCAGCAGCCGACTAGCAGGGGTAGGTAATGAGCAGTTCTTC
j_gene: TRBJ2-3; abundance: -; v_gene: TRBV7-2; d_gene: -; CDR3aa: CASSLAREDTQYF; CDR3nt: TGTGCCAGCAGCTTAGCACGGGAAGATACGCAGTATTTT
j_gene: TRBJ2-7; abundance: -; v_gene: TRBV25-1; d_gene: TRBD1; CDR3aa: CASSEYGTGSYEQYF; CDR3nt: TGTGCCAGCAGTGAATACGGGACAGGGTCCTACGAGCAGTACTTC
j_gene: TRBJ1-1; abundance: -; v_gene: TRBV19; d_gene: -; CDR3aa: CASARDTEAFF; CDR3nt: TGTGCCAGTGCCCGGGACACTGAAGCTTTCTTT
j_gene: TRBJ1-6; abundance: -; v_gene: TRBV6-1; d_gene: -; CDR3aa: CASSDHRSALANSPLHF; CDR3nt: TGTGCCAGCAGTGACCACAGGTCCGCCCTGGCGAATTCACCCCTCCACTTT
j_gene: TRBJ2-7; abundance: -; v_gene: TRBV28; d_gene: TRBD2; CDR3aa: CASSLGAGGASYEQYF; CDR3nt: TGTGCCAGCAGTTTAGGGGCCGGGGGGGCCTCCTACGAGCAGTACTTC
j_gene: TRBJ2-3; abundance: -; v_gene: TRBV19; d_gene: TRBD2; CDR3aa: CASSTSRTSLADTQYF; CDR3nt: TGTGCCAGTAGTACATCCCGGACTAGTCTTGCAGATACGCAGTATTTT
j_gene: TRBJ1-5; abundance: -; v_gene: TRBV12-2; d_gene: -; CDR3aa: CASRLRGYRQPQHF; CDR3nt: TGTGCAAGTCGCTTAAGGGGATACAGGCAGCCCCAGCATTTT
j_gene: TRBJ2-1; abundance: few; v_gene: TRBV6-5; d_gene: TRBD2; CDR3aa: CASSYSWGSGSSEQFF; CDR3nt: TGTGCCAGCAGTTACTCCTGGGGTAGCGGGTCATCTGAGCAGTTCTTC
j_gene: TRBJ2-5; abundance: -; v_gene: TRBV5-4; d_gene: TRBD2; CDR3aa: CASSSAGEGETQYF; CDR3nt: TGTGCCAGCAGCTCCGCGGGGGAGGGAGAGACCCAGTACTTC
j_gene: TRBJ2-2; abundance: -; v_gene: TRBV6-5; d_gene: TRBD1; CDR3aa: CASITGVTGELFF; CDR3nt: TGTGCCAGCATAACAGGGGTCACCGGGGAGCTGTTTTTT
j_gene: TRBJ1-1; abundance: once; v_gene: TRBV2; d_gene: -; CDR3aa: CASAFGQNTEAFF; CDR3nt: TGTGCCAGCGCCTTTGGCCAGAACACTGAAGCTTTCTTT
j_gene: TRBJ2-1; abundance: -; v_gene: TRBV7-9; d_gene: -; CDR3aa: CASSPPGGTLYEQFF; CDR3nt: TGTGCCAGCAGCCCCCCTGGCGGGACGCTCTATGAGCAGTTCTTC
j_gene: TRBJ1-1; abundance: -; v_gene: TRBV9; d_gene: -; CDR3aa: CASSVIQGSTEAFF; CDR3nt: TGTGCCAGCAGCGTCATCCAGGGGAGCACTGAAGCTTTCTTT
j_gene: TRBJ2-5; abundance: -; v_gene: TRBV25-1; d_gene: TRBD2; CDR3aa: CASSEAGGRGETQYF; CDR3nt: TGTGCCAGCAGTGAGGCGGGGGGAAGGGGGGAGACCCAGTACTTC
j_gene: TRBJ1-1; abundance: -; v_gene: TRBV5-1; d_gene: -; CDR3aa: CASSLARGNTEAFF; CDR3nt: TGCGCCAGCAGCTTGGCGCGGGGTAACACTGAAGCTTTCTTT
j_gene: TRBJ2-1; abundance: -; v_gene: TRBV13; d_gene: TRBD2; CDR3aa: CASSLSGGGVYNEQFF; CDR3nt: TGTGCCAGCAGCTTATCCGGCGGGGGGGTCTACAATGAGCAGTTCTTC
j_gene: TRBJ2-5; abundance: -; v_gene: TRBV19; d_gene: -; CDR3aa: CASSMGLALGTQYF; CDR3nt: TGTGCCAGTAGTATGGGACTCGCCCTGGGGACCCAGTACTTC
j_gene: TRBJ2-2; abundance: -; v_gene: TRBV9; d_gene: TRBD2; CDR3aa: CASSVSGVNTGELFF; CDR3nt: TGTGCCAGCAGCGTAAGCGGGGTCAACACCGGGGAGCTGTTTTTT
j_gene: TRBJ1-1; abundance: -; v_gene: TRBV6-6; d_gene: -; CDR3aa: CASKGTRGTEAFF; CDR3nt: TGTGCCAGCAAGGGGACACGGGGCACTGAAGCTTTCTTT
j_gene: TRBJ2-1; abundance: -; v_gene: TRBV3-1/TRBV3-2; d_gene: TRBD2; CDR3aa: CASSPYGLAGAGDEQFF; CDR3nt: TGTGCCAGCAGCCCCTACGGACTAGCGGGAGCCGGCGATGAGCAGTTCTTC
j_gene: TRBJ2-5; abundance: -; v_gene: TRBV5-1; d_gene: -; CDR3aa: CASSPGTPEETQYF; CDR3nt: TGCGCCAGCAGCCCCGGGACACCCGAAGAGACCCAGTACTTC
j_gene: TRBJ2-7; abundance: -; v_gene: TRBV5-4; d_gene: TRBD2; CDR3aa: CASSPGTRSLEQYF; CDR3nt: TGTGCCAGCAGCCCCGGGACTAGATCACTCGAGCAGTACTTC
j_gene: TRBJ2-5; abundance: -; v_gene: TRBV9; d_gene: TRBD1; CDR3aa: CASTSDRGQETQYF; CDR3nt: TGTGCCAGCACAAGCGACAGGGGACAAGAGACCCAGTACTTC
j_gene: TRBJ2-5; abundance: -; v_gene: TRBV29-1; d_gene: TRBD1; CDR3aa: CSGGQQQETQYF; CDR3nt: TGCAGCGGGGGACAGCAACAAGAGACCCAGTACTTC
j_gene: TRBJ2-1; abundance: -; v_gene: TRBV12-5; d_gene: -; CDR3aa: CASGLGTSQFF; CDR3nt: TGTGCTAGTGGTTTGGGGACTTCCCAGTTCTTC
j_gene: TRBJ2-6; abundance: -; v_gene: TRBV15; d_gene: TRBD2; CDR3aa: CATSSRLAGGSSGANVLTF; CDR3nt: TGTGCCACCAGCAGTCGACTAGCGGGGGGTAGCTCTGGGGCCAACGTCCTGACTTTC
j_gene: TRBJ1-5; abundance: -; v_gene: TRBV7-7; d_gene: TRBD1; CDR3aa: CASSLGDSSYSNQPQHF; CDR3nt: TGTGCTAGCAGCCTAGGGGACAGCTCTTATAGCAATCAGCCCCAGCATTTT
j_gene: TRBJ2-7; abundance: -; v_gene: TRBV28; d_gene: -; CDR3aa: CASSLTTYEQYF; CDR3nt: TGTGCCAGCAGTTTGACAACCTACGAGCAGTACTTC
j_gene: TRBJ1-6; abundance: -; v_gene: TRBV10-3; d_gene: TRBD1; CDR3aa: CAIRGTGSSSYNSPLHF; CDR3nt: TGTGCCATCAGGGGGACAGGTTCGAGCTCCTATAATTCACCCCTCCACTTT
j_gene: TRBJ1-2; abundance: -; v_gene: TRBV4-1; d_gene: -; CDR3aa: CASSQVQADYGYTF; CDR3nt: TGCGCCAGCAGCCAAGTTCAAGCGGACTATGGCTACACCTTC
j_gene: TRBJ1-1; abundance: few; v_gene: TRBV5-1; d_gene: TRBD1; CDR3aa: CASSLGTGNTEAFF; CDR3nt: TGCGCCAGCAGCTTGGGGACAGGGAACACTGAAGCTTTCTTT
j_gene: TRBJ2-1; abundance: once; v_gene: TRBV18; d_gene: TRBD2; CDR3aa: CASSPLSARGGHNEQFF; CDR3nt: TGTGCCAGCTCACCACTTTCGGCACGGGGGGGACACAATGAGCAGTTCTTC
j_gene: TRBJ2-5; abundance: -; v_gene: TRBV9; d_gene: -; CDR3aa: CASSVEGGRMETQYF; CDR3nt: TGTGCCAGCAGCGTAGAGGGGGGGAGGATGGAGACCCAGTACTTC
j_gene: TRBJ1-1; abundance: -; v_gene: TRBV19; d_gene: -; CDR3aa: CASSIDREGRAFF; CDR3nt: TGTGCCAGTAGTATAGATCGGGAGGGGCGAGCTTTCTTT
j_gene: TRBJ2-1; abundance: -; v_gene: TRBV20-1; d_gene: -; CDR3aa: CSASPGVGEQFF; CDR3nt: TGCAGTGCTAGTCCAGGGGTGGGGGAGCAGTTCTTC
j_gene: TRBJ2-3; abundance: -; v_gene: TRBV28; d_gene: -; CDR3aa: CASTPSGVSTDTQYF; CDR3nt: TGTGCCAGCACTCCTTCGGGGGTTAGCACAGATACGCAGTATTTT
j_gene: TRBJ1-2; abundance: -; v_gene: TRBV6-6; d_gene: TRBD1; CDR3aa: CASRGDRNYGYTF; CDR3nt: TGTGCCAGCAGGGGGGACAGGAACTATGGCTACACCTTC
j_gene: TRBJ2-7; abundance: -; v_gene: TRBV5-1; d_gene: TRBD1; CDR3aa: CASSRGDRGQEQYF; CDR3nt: TGCGCCAGCTCCAGGGGGGACAGGGGACAAGAGCAGTACTTC
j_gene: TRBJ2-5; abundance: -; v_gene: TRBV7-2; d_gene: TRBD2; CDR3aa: CASSLPILAAQETQYF; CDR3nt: TGTGCCAGCAGCTTACCGATACTAGCGGCTCAAGAGACCCAGTACTTC